This TCR beta chain is drawn from a study of T cells in localized non-small cell lung cancer. General observations from the study: Adjacent lung held a median roughly 50 of the top 100 tumor clones. Uninvolved nearby lung showed the greatest T cell clonality, exceeding that found in tumor. Elevated circulating T cell density in blood was associated with longer overall survival. Heterogeneity remains possible, as sequencing covered one tumor region only.

The CDR3 runs to 15 residues. V gave up 8 bases and J gave up 2 bases, with 18 bases separating them. Germline V CDR1 and CDR2: MNHNY, SVGAGI (reference sequence). The table came from immunoSEQ multiplex PCR; TCRdb's copy has only in-frame clones and leaves some out. Altogether about 52,000 clones are present, around 87% being singletons, with the ten largest covering 15% to 20%. As regards this clone: Antigen: not known.

This receptor was taken from a female donor with stage II lung adenocarcinoma. The chain carries TRBV6-6 and TRBJ2-5, with D possibly being TRBD1 (8 bases). The sample was PBMCs, taken before any cancer treatment. Here the CDR3 reads CASLRGRGRQETQYF. CDR3 in DNA: TGTGCCAGCCTCAGGGGGCGGGGGAGACAAGAGACCCAGTACTTC.